This T cell receptor (beta chain) originates from a study of graft-versus-host responses after intestinal transplantation. Sequenced by immunoSEQ multiplex PCR; TCRdb stores in-frame clones only, minus some. The table includes tens of thousands of clones, 89% detected once. V was pared by 0 bases and J by 11 bases, with 10 bases between. This CDR3 is built from 12 residues. CDR1 ENHRY and CDR2 SYGVKD come from the germline V gene. The sequence was collected from a human patient who received an intestinal transplant, so some T cells may come from the graft donor. Sequencing used PBMCs, obtained approximately 65 days after intestinal transplantation. The chain is built from TRBV10-3 and TRBJ1-1; D is uncertain. CDR3 region: CAISESGMGAFF. The CDR3 DNA is TGTGCCATCAGTGAGTCGGGTATGGGGGCTTTCTTT.